The TCR beta chain under discussion was sequenced for a study of response to subunit inactivated influenza vaccine. Notes on the study in general: Each seasonal influenza vaccination, the authors suggested, recruits few new T cells.

Details on this clonotype: The target antigen is unknown.

Each CDR3 protein is one row after TCRdb ran MiXCR on the RT-PCR reads. The sample shows hundreds of thousands of distinct CDR3 sequences, 15% to 18% of them seen only once. The TCR was taken from a man in his fifties who received an inactivated influenza vaccine. Specimen: PBMCs from blood, collected approximately 13 days after vaccination.

CDR3 sequence reads: CASSLDSALRGYTF. CDR3 DNA sequence: TGTGCCAGCAGCTTAGATTCGGCGCTGAGGGGCTACACCTTC. The gene calls are TRBV11-2 and TRBJ1-2; D gene ambiguous. The germline V and J ends were trimmed by 0 bases and 8 bases, with 13 bases remaining between them. The V gene's germline CDR1 is SGHAT and CDR2 FQNNGV. This CDR3 has 14 amino acids.